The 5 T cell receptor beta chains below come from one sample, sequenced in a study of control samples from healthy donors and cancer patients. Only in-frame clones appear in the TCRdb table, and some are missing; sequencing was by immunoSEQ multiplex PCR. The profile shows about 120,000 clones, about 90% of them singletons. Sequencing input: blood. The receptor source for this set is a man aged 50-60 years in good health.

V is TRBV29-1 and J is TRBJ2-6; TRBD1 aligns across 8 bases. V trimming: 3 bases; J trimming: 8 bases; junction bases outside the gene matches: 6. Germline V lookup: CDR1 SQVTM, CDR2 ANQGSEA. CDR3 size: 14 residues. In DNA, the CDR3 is TGCAGCGTTGAGGCTGACAGGGGACCCAACGTCCTGACTTTC. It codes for CSVEADRGPNVLTF.

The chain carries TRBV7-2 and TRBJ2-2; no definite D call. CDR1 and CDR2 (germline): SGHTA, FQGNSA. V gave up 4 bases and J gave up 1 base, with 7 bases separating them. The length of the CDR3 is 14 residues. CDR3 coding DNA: TGTGCCAGCAGCTACGGCAGGAACACCGGGGAGCTGTTTTTT. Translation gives CASSYGRNTGELFF.

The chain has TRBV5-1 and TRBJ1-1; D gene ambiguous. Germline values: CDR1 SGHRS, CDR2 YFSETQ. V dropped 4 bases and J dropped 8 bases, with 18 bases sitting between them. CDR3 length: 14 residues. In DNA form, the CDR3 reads TGCGCCAGCAGCCCTTCGTCGGGAAATCCCGAAGCTTTCTTT. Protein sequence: CASSPSSGNPEAFF.

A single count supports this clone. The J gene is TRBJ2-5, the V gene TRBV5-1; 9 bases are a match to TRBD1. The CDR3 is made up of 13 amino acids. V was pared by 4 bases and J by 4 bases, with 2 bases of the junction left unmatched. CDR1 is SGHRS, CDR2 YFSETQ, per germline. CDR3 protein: CASSMGQGETQYF. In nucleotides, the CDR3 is TGCGCCAGCAGCATGGGACAGGGAGAGACCCAGTACTTC.

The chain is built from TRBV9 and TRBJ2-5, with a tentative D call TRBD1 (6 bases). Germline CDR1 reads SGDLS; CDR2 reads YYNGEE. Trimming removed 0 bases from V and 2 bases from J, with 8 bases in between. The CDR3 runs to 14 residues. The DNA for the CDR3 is TGTGCCAGCAGCGTAGCAGGGGAACAAGAGACCCAGTACTTC. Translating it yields CASSVAGEQETQYF.